This T cell receptor beta chain comes out of a study of T cells in Graves' hyperthyroidism and ophthalmopathy (dated by TCRdb to the late 2010s). Turning to the overall study: Peripheral blood samples were taken at the time of initial diagnosis, prior to any treatment. To identify distinguishing TCR V-J signatures, a discovery cohort of about 100 patients was used, comprising 43 with Graves' ophthalmopathy and 57 with stable Graves' hyperthyroidism. An independent validation cohort of under 20 hyperthyroidism patients and more than 15 patients who later progressed to ophthalmopathy tested prospective prediction of ophthalmopathy. The 100 or so discovery patients were divided at random into training and test sets in a 7:3 ratio. Thyroid tissue and blood T-cell repertoires from several Graves' hyperthyroidism patients were also compared in the study. After blood sampling, hyperthyroidism patients were treated with methimazole at a starting dose of 30 mg daily, and ophthalmopathy patients were treated with high-dose intravenous methylprednisolone. The paper reports TCR Vbeta CDR3 sequencing of 135 peripheral blood samples: some 44 ophthalmopathy, over 70 hyperthyroidism and some 17 progressor patients.

Study-wide conclusions, independent of this receptor: Most expanded thyroid clonotypes (frequency above 0.001) were also found in blood, which suggests that blood repertoires may mirror thyroid immune responses. Sample size was not statistically predetermined, and blinding of investigators to group allocation was not performed. In validation, progression to ophthalmopathy was predicted by the model with nearly 71% sensitivity and 72.22% specificity, a median of approximately 6.5 months before onset. A 13 V-J signature model separated ophthalmopathy from stable hyperthyroidism, with nearly 90% sensitivity and 81.08% specificity in cross-validation and 80%/75% in testing.

This clonotype was counted at least ten times. Its antigen is not yet known. No qualities accompany the bases; no much larger clone lies one base away. Stable Graves' hyperthyroidism was defined as the absence of progression to ophthalmopathy over 18 months of follow-up. Hyperthyroidism patients were aged 18 to 65 years and newly diagnosed, with disease duration of less than 2 months. Any patient with an uncontrolled infection, another autoimmune disease, pregnancy or lactation was excluded. Clinical symptoms, serum thyroxine and TRAb, thyroid ultrasound, and orbital computed tomography formed the basis for the diagnoses. Ficoll-Paque density gradient centrifugation was used to isolate PBMCs from approximately 11 ml of fresh peripheral blood. Total RNA was extracted using Trizol reagent, and RNA quality was assessed on an Agilent 2100 Bioanalyzer. The TCR beta CDR3 regions were amplified from RNA transcripts. The first round of RT-PCR for the TCR CDR3 was performed with the HTBI primer set and the Qiagen OneStep RT-PCR kit. A second multiplex PCR round built the libraries, followed by size selection and purification. Sequencing of the libraries was done on an Illumina HiSeq2000 using paired-end 100 bp reads. As for the original processing: SOAPnuke was used to process the raw data, throwing out any read that contained adapters or uncalled bases, had a mean Phred below 15, or lacked an exact constant-primer or identifier match. High-quality paired reads were merged with COPE v1.2.5, and unique nucleotide sequences were defined as clonotypes. MiTCR v1.1 was used to align the clonotypes against IMGT TRBV, TRBD and TRBJ reference segments. Analysis was restricted to V-J combinations with a frequency above 0.0001, which covered 99% to 99.2% of repertoires. A TCS score was defined as the ratio of F50 (clonal expansion) to E x V (chaos), with BLOSUM62-based TCRdist applied between CDR3 peptides within each V-J. Welch's t-statistics and random forest reduced just over 500 V-J features to roughly 13, which were used in a naive Bayes classifier (R e1071). The public reads were quality trimmed at Q25 with fastp and then assembled into clones with MiXCR by TCRdb, keeping productive beta chains. Every CDR3 protein is listed once, alongside the most common genes and DNA of its rows. The V and J calls were not made by the authors but by TCRdb's processing. Here the sample has fewer than 900,000 distinct CDR3 sequences; about 16% occur a single time. Around 7.7% of the sample is in the top ten clones.

The sample taken for sequencing was blood. The sequence came from a man between 18 and 35 years old with Graves' hyperthyroidism.

The CDR3 has the sequence CASSFRDGNTGELFF. The DNA is as follows: TGTGCCAGCAGTTTCCGGGACGGGAACACCGGGGAGCTGTTTTTT. This receptor chain uses TRBV6-1 and TRBJ2-2; the D gene assignment is perhaps TRBD1 or TRBD2, with each matching 5 bases. CDR1 and CDR2, looked up from the germline V gene, are MNHNS and SASEGT. The CDR3 contains 15 residues, cysteine and phenylalanine counted. Only CDR3 DNA is held: 45 bases, read in frame from base 1. V was cut back by 5 bases and J by 1 base, leaving a gap of 11 bases between them.